These 21 T cell receptor beta chains were sequenced from one sample in a study of shared clonotypes between healthy human individuals. Naive CD8 cells comprised CD45RO-negative, CCR7-positively selected cells, excluding terminally differentiated effector memory CD45RA+ cells. Profiled with immunoSEQ multiplex PCR; TCRdb holds only in-frame clones, not every one. Of around 1.9 million clones listed, about 92% are singletons. Sample: naive CD8+ T cells from PBMCs. These receptors came from a man aged 18 to 30 in good health. Some clones in this sample may be carry-over from other donors' samples.

About this clone: The sample contains more than one DNA sequence encoding this CDR3. V is TRBV18 and J is TRBJ2-7, with D perhaps TRBD2 (6 bases). Per the germline V gene, CDR1 is KGHSH and CDR2 is LQKENI. Trimming removed 3 bases at V and 2 bases at J, with 8 bases between. The length of the CDR3 is 13 residues. CDR3 amino acids: CASSPPGAYEQYF. The CDR3 nucleotides are TGTGCCAGCTCACCGCCGGGGGCCTACGAGCAGTACTTC.

The J gene is TRBJ2-3, the V gene TRBV9, with TRBD1 identical over 7 bases. Germline lookup yields CDR1 SGDLS and CDR2 YYNGEE. The CDR3 runs 13 residues. The ends lost 3 bases at V and 9 bases at J; junction bases unmatched: 7. The CDR3 DNA reads TGTGCCAGCAGCGACAGACAGGGCGACACGCAGTATTTT. Translating it yields CASSDRQGDTQYF.

The CDR3 DNA sequence: TGCGCCAGCAGCTCGCCTCTAGCGGGAAACTCCCGGAGGTACTTC. This translates into CASSSPLAGNSRRYF. The J gene is TRBJ2-7, the V gene TRBV5-1, with 9 bases fitting TRBD2. Losses at the gene ends were 3 bases for V and 12 bases for J; bases not matched to a gene: 16. The CDR3 is made up of 15 amino acids. The germline CDR1 and CDR2 sequences are SGHRS and YFSETQ.

J is TRBJ1-1 and V is TRBV27, with TRBD1 identical over 7 bases. Per the germline V gene, CDR1 is MNHEY and CDR2 is SMNVEV (reference sequence). The CDR3 sequence is 17 residues long. J was trimmed by 1 base and V by 2 bases; bases with no gene match: 10. CDR3 sequence reads: CASSLRFRGFENTEAFF. The CDR3 DNA follows: TGTGCCAGCAGTTTAAGGTTCAGGGGGTTTGAGAACACTGAAGCTTTCTTT.

The V gene is TRBV25-1, the J gene TRBJ2-2; D gene ambiguous. The CDR3 has 13 amino acids. Trimming stripped 2 bases from V and 0 bases from J, with 1 base between. Per the germline V gene, CDR1 is MGHDK and CDR2 is SYGVNS. CDR3 nucleotides: TGTGCCAGCAGTGAACCGAACACCGGGGAGCTGTTTTTT. Its translation: CASSEPNTGELFF.

The V and J genes are TRBV4-1 and TRBJ1-1; D gene ambiguous. This CDR3 comprises 16 residues. The germline CDR1 and CDR2 sequences are MGHRA and YSYEKL. Trimming removed 0 bases from V and 1 base from J, with 12 bases in between. In DNA form, the CDR3 reads TGCGCCAGCAGCCAAGATATGGGGATGGGGAACACTGAAGCTTTCTTT. This sequence encodes CASSQDMGMGNTEAFF.

CDR3 region: CASSGGLASLVNTGELFF. CDR3 in DNA: TGTGCCAGCAGTGGGGGACTAGCATCGTTGGTAAACACCGGGGAGCTGTTTTTT. V and J are TRBV9 and TRBJ2-2; 9 positions match TRBD2. Germline lookup yields CDR1 SGDLS and CDR2 YYNGEE. The ends lost 5 bases at V and 2 bases at J; junction bases unmatched: 13. The CDR3 covers 18 residues.

The rearrangement uses TRBV4-3 and TRBJ1-1, with D hard to call. Per the germline V gene, CDR1 is LGHNA and CDR2 is YSLEER. The CDR3 totals 14 residues. Deletions cut 4 bases from V and 6 bases from J, with 15 bases between. The CDR3 reads CASSPLRVGSEAFF. In DNA form, the CDR3 reads TGCGCCAGCAGCCCCCTGAGGGTAGGGTCTGAAGCTTTCTTT.

V is TRBV27 and J is TRBJ2-7, with D perhaps assigned TRBD1 or TRBD2 (5 bases each). The CDR3 runs 15 residues. Germline V gives CDR1 MNHEY, CDR2 SMNVEV (reference sequence). V lost 4 bases to trimming and J lost 2 bases, with 15 bases between them. The CDR3 spells CASSYRDGLPYEQYF. The CDR3 DNA follows: TGTGCCAGCAGTTACCGGGACGGCCTTCCCTACGAGCAGTACTTC.

This sequence joins TRBV10-3 and TRBJ2-6, with D tentatively TRBD1 (6 bases). Deletions cut 4 bases from V and 0 bases from J, with 16 bases between. The V gene's germline CDR1 is ENHRY and CDR2 SYGVKD. The CDR3 runs 18 residues. CDR3 sequence reads: CAISVGRGGPSGANVLTF. The CDR3 coding sequence is TGTGCCATCAGTGTAGGGAGAGGGGGACCCTCTGGGGCCAACGTCCTGACTTTC.

The J gene is TRBJ2-2, the V gene TRBV7-9, with a possible D match to TRBD2 (5 bases). Germline CDR1 and CDR2: SEHNR and FQNEAQ (reference sequence). The CDR3 sequence is 16 residues long. Trimming left V 5 bases short and J 3 bases short, with 16 bases between. Here the CDR3 reads CASSPEGGTYTGELFF. CDR3 bases: TGTGCCAGCAGCCCAGAAGGAGGCACCTACACCGGGGAGCTGTTTTTT.

This chain connects TRBV28 to TRBJ2-6; D possibly corresponds to TRBD1 (6 bases). Germline V gene lookup returns CDR1 MDHEN and CDR2 SYDVKM. This CDR3 contains 17 residues. Trimming shortened V by 6 bases and J by 4 bases, and 19 bases separated the two germline ends. The CDR3: CASRPGHLRGGANVLTF. Written as DNA, the CDR3 is TGTGCCAGCAGACCGGGACATCTAAGAGGAGGGGCCAACGTCCTGACTTTC.

The gene calls are TRBV11-3 and TRBJ2-1, with D possibly called TRBD1 or TRBD2 (5 bases each). Trimming cost V 0 bases and J 15 bases, with 12 bases left between them. Germline assignment: CDR1 SGHNT and CDR2 YENEEA. The CDR3 loop spans 12 amino acids. The CDR3 nucleotides read TGTGCCAGCAGCTTAGATTCGGGACCTCTGTTCTTC. Translated, it gives CASSLDSGPLFF.

The rearrangement uses TRBV2 and TRBJ2-7; perhaps D is TRBD1 or TRBD2 (5 bases each). V lost 6 bases and J lost 3, with 21 bases in between. In germline, CDR1 is SNHLY, CDR2 FYNNEI. This CDR3 comprises 16 residues. The CDR3 bases are TGTGCCAGCAGCCTATACTACGGGACGGATGACTACGAGCAGTACTTC. Protein: CASSLYYGTDDYEQYF. The entire variable domain, with the rest obtained from reference TRBV2 and TRBJ2-7, is as follows: EPEVTQTPSHQVTQMGQEVILRCVPISNHLYFYWYRQILGQKVEFLVSFYNNEISEKSEIFDDQFSVERPDGSNFTLKIRSTKLEDSAMYFCASSLYYGTDDYEQYFGPGTRLTVT.

The CDR3 nucleotides are TGCGCCAGCAGCTTGGCGATTAGCGGGAGGAGTGAGCAGTACTTC. It codes for CASSLAISGRSEQYF. This sequence joins TRBV5-1 and TRBJ2-7; 10 bases line up with TRBD2. The germline V gene has CDR1 SGHRS and CDR2 YFSETQ. This CDR3 is built from 15 residues. The trim removed 0 bases at V and 7 bases at J, leaving 7 bases unmatched.

The chain has TRBV2 and TRBJ2-1; the D is unclear. The CDR3 covers 13 residues. V dropped 4 bases and J dropped 4 bases, with 8 bases sitting between them. CDR1 is SNHLY and CDR2 is FYNNEI in the germline V gene. The CDR3 reads CASSGRIYNEQFF. CDR3 bases: TGTGCCAGCAGTGGTAGGATTTACAATGAGCAGTTCTTC.

Remarks on this clone: The sample contains more than one DNA sequence encoding this CDR3. J is TRBJ2-7 and V is TRBV6-5, with 8 bases matching TRBD1. The CDR3 sequence is 15 residues long. V gave up 5 bases and J gave up 0 bases; unmatched junction bases: 6. Germline CDR1 is MNHEY and CDR2 is SVGAGI. Here the CDR3 reads CASSLRQGSSYEQYF. The DNA of the CDR3 is TGTGCCAGCAGTCTAAGACAGGGGTCCTCCTACGAGCAGTACTTC.

V is TRBV28 and J is TRBJ1-5; D is unresolved. Trimming removed 7 bases from V and 7 bases from J, with 5 bases in between. From germline, CDR1 is MDHEN and CDR2 SYDVKM. The CDR3 has 10 amino acids. The CDR3: CASNFQPQHF. The CDR3 DNA reads as TGTGCCAGCAATTTCCAGCCCCAGCATTTT. Full variable domain (rest looked up from reference TRBV28 and TRBJ1-5): DVKVTQSSRYLVKRTGEKVFLECVQDMDHENMFWYRQDPGLGLRLIYFSYDVKMKEKGDIPEGYSVSREKKERFSLILESASTNQTSMYLCASNFQPQHFGDGTRLSIL.

The chain couples TRBV19 to TRBJ2-1; 10 nucleotides match TRBD2. V lost 4 bases and J lost 6; bases outside the gene matches: 12. The CDR3 runs to 17 residues. Germline loops: CDR1 LNHDA, CDR2 SQIVND (reference sequence). The CDR3 DNA reads as TGTGCCAGTAGTAACCCCTCTAGCGGGAGTTTTTTCAATGAGCAGTTCTTC. Protein sequence: CASSNPSSGSFFNEQFF.

This clone is a singleton in its sample. The CDR3 here is CAISDRETNPPYEQYF. The CDR3 bases are TGTGCCATCAGTGACAGGGAAACGAACCCCCCCTACGAGCAGTACTTC. This rearrangement joins TRBV10-3 to TRBJ2-7; TRBD1 is a possible D gene (5 bases). V was clipped by 3 bases and J by 2 bases, with 17 bases between them. Germline V gene data show CDR1 as ENHRY and CDR2 as SYGVKD. The CDR3 runs 16 residues.

The rearrangement joins TRBV28 to TRBJ2-3, with 9 bases identical to TRBD1. The CDR3 extends over 18 amino acids. Germline trimming cut 1 base from V and 0 bases from J; bases unmatched to any gene: 8. The germline V gene has CDR1 MDHEN and CDR2 SYDVKM. CDR3: CASSLFAGQGPSTDTQYF. The CDR3 coding sequence is TGTGCCAGCAGTTTATTTGCGGGACAGGGTCCTAGCACAGATACGCAGTATTTT. Looking up the rest from reference TRBV28 and TRBJ2-3 gives the full variable domain: DVKVTQSSRYLVKRTGEKVFLECVQDMDHENMFWYRQDPGLGLRLIYFSYDVKMKEKGDIPEGYSVSREKKERFSLILESASTNQTSMYLCASSLFAGQGPSTDTQYFGPGTRLTVL.